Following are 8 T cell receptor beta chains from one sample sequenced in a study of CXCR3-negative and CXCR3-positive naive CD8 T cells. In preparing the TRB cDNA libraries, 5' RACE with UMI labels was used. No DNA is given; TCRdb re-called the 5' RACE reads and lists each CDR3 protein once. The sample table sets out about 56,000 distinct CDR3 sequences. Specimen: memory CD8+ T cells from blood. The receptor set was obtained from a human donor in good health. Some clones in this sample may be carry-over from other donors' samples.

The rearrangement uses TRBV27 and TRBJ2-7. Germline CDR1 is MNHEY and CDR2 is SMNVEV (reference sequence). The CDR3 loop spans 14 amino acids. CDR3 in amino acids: CASSLKADYYEQYF.

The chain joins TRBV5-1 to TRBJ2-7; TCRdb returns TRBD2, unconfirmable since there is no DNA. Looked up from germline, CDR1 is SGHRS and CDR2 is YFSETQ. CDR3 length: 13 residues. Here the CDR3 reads CASSLEGNYEQYF. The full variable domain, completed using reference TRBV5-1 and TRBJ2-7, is KAGVTQTPRYLIKTRGQQVTLSCSPISGHRSVSWYQQTPGQGLQFLFEYFSETQRNKGNFPGRFSGRQFSNSRSEMNVSTLELGDSALYLCASSLEGNYEQYFGPGTRLTVT.

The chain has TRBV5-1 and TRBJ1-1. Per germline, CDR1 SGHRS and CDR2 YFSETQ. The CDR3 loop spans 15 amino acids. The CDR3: CASSLETPVNTEAFF.

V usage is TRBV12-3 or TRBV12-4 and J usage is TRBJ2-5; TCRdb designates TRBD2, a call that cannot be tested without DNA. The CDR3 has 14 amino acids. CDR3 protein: CASSFGSPSETQYF.

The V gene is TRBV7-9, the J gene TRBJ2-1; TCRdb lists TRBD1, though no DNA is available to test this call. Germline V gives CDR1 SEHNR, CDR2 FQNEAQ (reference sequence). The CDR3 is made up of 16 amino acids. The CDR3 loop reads CASSARDRSSYNEQFF.

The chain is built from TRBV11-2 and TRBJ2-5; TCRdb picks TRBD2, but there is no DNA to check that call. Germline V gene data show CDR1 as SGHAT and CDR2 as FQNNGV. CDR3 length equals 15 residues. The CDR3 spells CASSLGWTSAETQYF.

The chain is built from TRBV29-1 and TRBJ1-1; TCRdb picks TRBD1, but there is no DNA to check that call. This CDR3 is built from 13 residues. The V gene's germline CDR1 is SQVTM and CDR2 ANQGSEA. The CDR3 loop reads CSVMTGENTEAFF.

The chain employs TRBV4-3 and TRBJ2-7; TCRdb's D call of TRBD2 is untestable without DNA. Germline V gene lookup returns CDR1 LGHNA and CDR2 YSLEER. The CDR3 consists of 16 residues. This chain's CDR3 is CASSQDRRGGNYEQYF.